Sequencing of this T cell receptor beta chain was carried out in a study of siplizumab effects on memory and regulatory T cells. Germline V gene data show CDR1 as SGHNT and CDR2 as YYREEE (reference sequence). CDR3 length: 15 residues. Trimming pared 4 bases from V and 3 bases from J, leaving 14 bases between. The protocol was immunoSEQ multiplex PCR, while the TCRdb copy is restricted to in-frame clones and leaves out a portion. Of under 7,500 clones detected, 65% to 70% appear once; the ten largest clones hold around 48%. The sequenced material came from effector memory CD8+ T cells sorted from blood. The sample's subset: unstimulated CD8+ effector memory T cells. This TCR was sampled from a human donor in good health. This chain links TRBV5-4 with TRBJ2-1; D gene uncertain. Written as DNA, the CDR3 is TGTGCCAGCAGCCCGGCTCCAGCCGACTACAATGAGCAGTTCTTC. Its protein product is CASSPAPADYNEQFF.